Listed below are T cell receptor beta chains from one sample, sequenced in a study of vaccination effects on CD4 cells after COVID-19. The antigens for these receptors are not known. Method: immunoSEQ multiplex PCR; TCRdb's copy keeps in-frame clones and lacks some. The table has roughly 46,000 clones, 74% seen once; the top ten hold roughly 5.4%. The input for sequencing was CD4+ T cells from PBMCs cultured without peptide, taken after COVID-19 vaccination. All receptors derive from a human donor who had a prior SARS-CoV-2 infection. Both conserved end residues are part of each CDR3. D genes are given only for firm matches. The listing skips clone size in some rows; elsewhere it reads once, few, many or a size class.

v_gene	abundance	j_gene	d_gene	CDR3nt	CDR3aa
TRBV4-2	NA	TRBJ2-2	NA	TGTGCCAGCAGCCAAGAGAGAGGGACCGGGGAGCTGTTTTTT	CASSQERGTGELFF
TRBV2	NA	TRBJ2-7	NA	TGTGCCAGCAGCCCCATTGGCCGGGGGCAGTACTTC	CASSPIGRGQYF
TRBV4-1	NA	TRBJ2-1	TRBD2	TGCGCCAGCAGCCCGGGCCCGGCTAGCGGTTCCTACAATGAGCAGTTCTTC	CASSPGPASGSYNEQFF
TRBV7-8	NA	TRBJ1-5	TRBD1	TGTGCCAGCAGCTGGGACAGGGTTCAGCCCCAGCATTTT	CASSWDRVQPQHF
TRBV11-3	few	TRBJ1-5	NA	TGTGCCAGCAGCTTAGTCCAGATGGAAGGGAGATGCAATCAGCCCCAGCATTTT	CASSLVQMEGRCNQPQHF
TRBV9	few	TRBJ2-7	TRBD1	TGTGCCAGCAGCGCAACAGGGGGCAGCGAGCAGTACTTC	CASSATGGSEQYF
TRBV7-8	NA	TRBJ1-2	NA	TGTGCCAGCAGCCCGTGGGTGCGGGATGGGGCGCGCTATGGCTACACCTTC	CASSPWVRDGARYGYTF
TRBV5-4	once	TRBJ2-3	NA	TGTGCCAGCAGCCAGAGACTAGGGAACACAGATACGCAGTATTTT	CASSQRLGNTDTQYF
TRBV11-2	few	TRBJ1-1	NA	TGTGCCAGCAGCCCATTAGGCAGGGTCACCAATGAAGCTTTCTTT	CASSPLGRVTNEAFF
TRBV6-5	NA	TRBJ2-2	NA	TGTGCCAGCAAAACAACCGGGGAGCTGTTTTTT	CASKTTGELFF
TRBV12-3/TRBV12-4	few	TRBJ1-1	NA	TGTGCCAGCGCCGACGGGCACACTGAAGCTTTCTTT	CASADGHTEAFF
TRBV25-1	NA	TRBJ1-4	TRBD1	TGTGCCAGCAGTAAGACAGGGGGCAGTACTAATGAAAAACTGTTTTTT	CASSKTGGSTNEKLFF
TRBV7-2	NA	TRBJ2-2	NA	TGTGCCAGCAGCTTAGCGCTTATTATTAGCGGCCCCCCGTTTTTT	CASSLALIISGPPFF
TRBV5-1	NA	TRBJ2-7	NA	TGCGCCAGCAGCTTGGAACGGAGACCTTACGAGCAGTACTTC	CASSLERRPYEQYF
TRBV6-1	NA	TRBJ1-4	NA	TGTGCCAGCAGTGAACGTTTTAGGGGTACAGAGGCGGGAGCTGAAAAACTGTTTTTT	CASSERFRGTEAGAEKLFF
TRBV5-6	NA	TRBJ1-5	NA	TGTGCCAGCAGCTGGGGGGGTACAGGTAATCAGCCCCAGCATTTT	CASSWGGTGNQPQHF
TRBV9	NA	TRBJ2-3	NA	TGTGCCAGCAGCGTAGCTACCCCGGCGCGGGGCACAGATACGCAGTATTTT	CASSVATPARGTDTQYF
TRBV5-6	NA	TRBJ1-6	NA	TGTGCCAGCAGCTTAGGCCCGGGACGGCATAATTCACCCCTCCACTTT	CASSLGPGRHNSPLHF
TRBV5-1	NA	TRBJ2-3	TRBD2	TGCGCCAGCAGCAGAGACTATAGGACTAGCGGAAGCACAGATACGCAGTATTTT	CASSRDYRTSGSTDTQYF
TRBV6-5	NA	TRBJ2-2	TRBD2	TGTGCCAGCAGTTTGACTAGCGGGAGTCCCACCGGGGAGCTGTTTTTT	CASSLTSGSPTGELFF
TRBV5-1	NA	TRBJ1-4	TRBD1	TGCGCCAGCAGCTTGGGCGGGACAGGGAACGAAAAACTGTTTTTT	CASSLGGTGNEKLFF
TRBV29-1	NA	TRBJ2-5	NA	TGCAGCGCAATAGAAAGGCAAGAGACCCAGTACTTC	CSAIERQETQYF
TRBV4-2	NA	TRBJ1-2	NA	TGTGCCAGCAGCCCCGGCGGAGGGGACTTCTATGGCTACACCTTC	CASSPGGGDFYGYTF
TRBV11-2	NA	TRBJ2-1	NA	TGTGCCAGCAGCTTATCACAGGGGGGGTCGTTCTTC	CASSLSQGGSFF
TRBV19	few	TRBJ1-5	NA	TGTGCCAGTAGAGCGCAGCGCAATCAGCCCCAGCATTTT	CASRAQRNQPQHF
TRBV4-3	NA	TRBJ2-5	TRBD2	TGCGCCAGCAGCCAAGATCCCCCAGGGGGGACTAGCGGGGGTTACCAGTACTTC	CASSQDPPGGTSGGYQYF
TRBV4-2	NA	TRBJ1-2	NA	TGTGCCAGCAGCCAAGAGAGAGGACAGCTCTATGGCTACACCTTC	CASSQERGQLYGYTF
TRBV2	NA	TRBJ2-7	TRBD1	TGTGCCAGCAGTCAGAGCCGGGACAGGGGCACGCCCGAGCAGTACTTC	CASSQSRDRGTPEQYF
TRBV18	NA	TRBJ2-5	TRBD1	TGTGCCAGCTCCCGCTTACCGGGACAGGGAGCCCAAGAGACCCAGTACTTC	CASSRLPGQGAQETQYF
TRBV4-2	NA	TRBJ1-4	NA	TGTGCCAGCAGCCAAGATTTCGGGCGAGGTGAAAAACTGTTTTTT	CASSQDFGRGEKLFF
TRBV19	NA	TRBJ1-2	NA	TGTGCCAGTAGTATTGTAGGGTCGGGTGGCTACACCTTC	CASSIVGSGGYTF
TRBV6-5	NA	TRBJ2-2	NA	TGTGCCAGCAGTTACCTGGACAGGGAGGGCGGGGAGCTGTTTTTT	CASSYLDREGGELFF
TRBV7-2	NA	TRBJ2-3	NA	TGTGCCAGCAGCTTAGAGGCACCCGATACGCAGTATTTT	CASSLEAPDTQYF
TRBV4-2	few	TRBJ1-6	NA	TGTGCCAGCAGCCAAGAGATACAAGTTTCACCCCTCCACTTT	CASSQEIQVSPLHF
TRBV5-4	NA	TRBJ2-1	TRBD2	TGTGCCAGCAGCTTCCCCGGGACTAGCGTGGATGAGCAGTTCTTC	CASSFPGTSVDEQFF
TRBV11-3	NA	TRBJ2-5	NA	TGTGCCAGCAGTTTCGTTCGGGGAGAGACCCAGTACTTC	CASSFVRGETQYF
TRBV11-3	NA	TRBJ1-2	TRBD1	TGTGCCAGCAGCATTGACAGGGACTATGGCTACACCTTC	CASSIDRDYGYTF
TRBV7-2	NA	TRBJ2-6	TRBD1	TGTGCCAGCCCCTCTCGGGGACAGGGGGGCGATACCGGGGCCAACGTCCTGACTTTC	CASPSRGQGGDTGANVLTF
TRBV29-1	few	TRBJ2-7	TRBD1	TGCAGCGTTGAGGCGGACAGGGGGCTCGAGCAGTACTTC	CSVEADRGLEQYF
TRBV13	NA	TRBJ2-3	NA	TGTGCCAGCAGCTTGAGGACGAACACAGATACGCAGTATTTT	CASSLRTNTDTQYF
TRBV3-1/TRBV3-2	few	TRBJ1-1	NA	TGTGCCAGCAGCCAAGGGGTTGCCACTGAAGCTTTCTTT	CASSQGVATEAFF
TRBV20-1	NA	TRBJ1-4	NA	TGCAGTGCTAATGGTGCTGAAAAACTGTTTTTT	CSANGAEKLFF
TRBV10-3	NA	TRBJ2-5	NA	TGTGCCCCACAACCAGGGACCGCGATCCCTCTATTACAAGAGACCCAGTACTTC	CAPQPGTAIPLLQETQYF
TRBV10-3	NA	TRBJ2-3	NA	TGTGCCATCAGTGCGCACCTTCTAGGGGGCACAGATACGCAGTATTTT	CAISAHLLGGTDTQYF
TRBV14	NA	TRBJ2-1	NA	TGTGCCAGCAGCCGAGTTCTCATCGATGAGCAGTTCTTC	CASSRVLIDEQFF
TRBV6-6	NA	TRBJ2-3	NA	TGTGCCAGCAGTTACAGCACACTAGCCGTTGGTGATACGCAGTATTTT	CASSYSTLAVGDTQYF
TRBV21-1	few	TRBJ2-1	NA	TGTGCCAGCAGCCCATTCCAAGTAGCGGCGGCTGAGCAGTTCTTC	CASSPFQVAAAEQFF
TRBV19	NA	TRBJ1-6	NA	TGTGCCAGTCGTGATACGGTATCCTATTCACCCCTCCACTTT	CASRDTVSYSPLHF
TRBV27	NA	TRBJ2-3	NA	TGTGCCAGCCACCGGTTTGGGGGACCCATTGTCGCAGATACGCAGTATTTT	CASHRFGGPIVADTQYF
TRBV5-1	NA	TRBJ1-1	NA	TGCGCCAGCAGCTTGGCTCAGGGGAACACTGAAGCTTTCTTT	CASSLAQGNTEAFF
TRBV30	few	TRBJ1-4	TRBD1	TGTGCGCAAGCAAGACAGGGACGGGTCGAAAAACTGTTTTTT	CAQARQGRVEKLFF
TRBV6-5	few	TRBJ2-3	NA	TGTGCCAGCAGTTACCGGGACAGTGCAGGGGCGGGGACGCAGTATTTT	CASSYRDSAGAGTQYF
TRBV3-1/TRBV3-2	NA	TRBJ1-2	NA	TGTGCCAGCGGCGAGGTTGGATATGGCTACACCTTC	CASGEVGYGYTF
TRBV5-6	NA	TRBJ1-2	TRBD1	TGTGCCAGCAGCTTGAGGGGGCGAGTTAACTATGGCTACACCTTC	CASSLRGRVNYGYTF
TRBV6-6	NA	TRBJ2-6	NA	TGTGCCAGCAGTTACAGTTGGGAGTCTGGGGCCAACGTCCTGACTTTC	CASSYSWESGANVLTF
TRBV7-2	NA	TRBJ1-1	NA	TGTGCCAGCAGCCTCCGACAGGCAGCTGAAGCTTTCTTT	CASSLRQAAEAFF
TRBV10-3	NA	TRBJ1-2	NA	TGTGCCATCAGTACTCCGGGTGCGTATGGCTACACCTTC	CAISTPGAYGYTF
TRBV19	NA	TRBJ2-2	NA	TGTGCCAGTAGTATTTCGGCCTATAGCACCGGGGAGCTGTTTTTT	CASSISAYSTGELFF
TRBV12-3/TRBV12-4	NA	TRBJ2-2	NA	TGTGCCAGCAGTTTTAGGTTCACCGGGGAGCTGTTTTTT	CASSFRFTGELFF
TRBV10-3	NA	TRBJ1-3	NA	TGTGCCATCAGACAGGGATCCTCTGGAAACACCATATATTTT	CAIRQGSSGNTIYF